This T cell receptor beta chain was sequenced in a study of blood T cell repertoires in COVID-19. V was shortened by 1 base and J by 5 bases, with 7 bases between the two germline ends. This CDR3 contains 14 residues. The V gene's germline CDR1 is SGDLS and CDR2 YYNGEE. The method was immunoSEQ multiplex PCR; TCRdb's version includes in-frame clones alone and lacks a portion of them. The data show approximately 200,000 clones, 75% to 90% seen once. The receptor was isolated from a man between 60 and 70 years old with acute or convalescent COVID-19. The sample was peripheral blood. The chain is built from TRBV9 and TRBJ1-6; D unclear. The CDR3 loop is CASSVHRDNSPLHF. The CDR3 bases are TGTGCCAGCAGCGTACATCGGGATAATTCACCCCTCCACTTT.